The 15 T cell receptor beta chains reported below all come from one sample, sequenced in a study of cytomegalovirus exposure and HLA in healthy donors. Primers included in the PCR were 60 Vbeta and 13 Jbeta primers. Sequencing was performed with immunoSEQ multiplex PCR; in TCRdb, only in-frame clones are kept and a portion is missing. The sample includes 150,000 to 200,000 clones, about 76% of them seen just once. Source material: PBMCs. The receptors shown here come from a female donor in good health and CMV-seronegative.

The chain is built from TRBV29-1 and TRBJ2-5; TRBD2 agrees at 7 bases. The J call is in doubt because the DNA end fits TRBJ2-7 better. Per germline, CDR1 SQVTM and CDR2 ANQGSEA. The CDR3 is 13 residues long. This CDR3 reads CSGLADDSYEQYF. The CDR3 nucleotides read TGCAGCGGTCTAGCGGATGACTCCTACGAGCAGTACTTC.

The rearrangement links TRBV5-1 to TRBJ2-3, with TRBD2 matching 7 bases. The ends lost 4 bases at V and 6 bases at J; junction bases unmatched: 8. The germline V gene has CDR1 SGHRS and CDR2 YFSETQ. The CDR3 length is 14 residues. CDR3 coding DNA: TGCGCCAGCAGCAAGGAGCGGGGCGTGGATACGCAGTATTTT. It encodes CASSKERGVDTQYF.

The chain is built from TRBV2 and TRBJ1-1, with D possibly being TRBD1 (6 bases). CDR3 size: 13 residues. Trimming removed 7 bases from V and 4 bases from J, with 13 bases in between. Germline CDR1 and CDR2: SNHLY and FYNNEI. The CDR3 reads CASNREGGTEAFF. DNA of the CDR3: TGTGCCAGCAACAGGGAAGGGGGCACTGAAGCTTTCTTT.

V is TRBV5-1 and J is TRBJ2-1; weak D call: TRBD2 (5 bases). Trimming pared 0 bases from V and 12 bases from J, leaving 19 bases between. In germline, CDR1 is SGHRS, CDR2 YFSETQ. CDR3 length equals 15 residues. In DNA form, the CDR3 reads TGCGCCAGCAGCTTGGACCCCGGGGTAGCAATTGGGCAGTTCTTC. Translation: CASSLDPGVAIGQFF.

This clone was picked up a small number of times. The V call is TRBV6-6, the J call TRBJ1-5; 11 bases align to TRBD1. The CDR3 covers 15 residues. Germline CDR1 MNHNY, CDR2 SVGAGI (reference sequence). The J segment lost 7 bases and the V segment lost 6 bases, leaving 8 bases of the junction unmatched. DNA for the CDR3: TGTGCCAGCAGCCTCGGACAGGGGGCGGAACAGCCCCAGCATTTT. Translated: CASSLGQGAEQPQHF.

The rearrangement uses TRBV7-9 and TRBJ1-2, with 9 bases lining up with TRBD1. The V gene's germline CDR1 is SEHNR and CDR2 FQNEAQ (reference sequence). The CDR3 runs to 14 residues. Trimming at V came to 5 bases and at J to 7 bases, leaving 8 bases not matched to a gene. For the CDR3, the DNA is TGTGCCAGCAGCGGCGGACAGGGGAGCATTGGCTACACCTTC. Protein: CASSGGQGSIGYTF.

The chain joins TRBV15 to TRBJ2-5, with D perhaps matching TRBD2 (5 bases). CDR3 length equals 13 residues. Per germline, CDR1 LNHNV and CDR2 YYDKDF (reference sequence). V lost 9 bases and J lost 0, with 11 bases in between. As DNA, the CDR3 is TGTGCCACATCTCGGAGGTACCAAGAGACCCAGTACTTC. As protein: CATSRRYQETQYF.

The CDR3 here is CASSSDSVSVYGYTF. The DNA of the CDR3 is TGTGCCAGCAGCTCCGACAGCGTGTCGGTCTATGGCTACACCTTC. V is TRBV11-2 and J is TRBJ1-2; D may be TRBD1 (5 bases). CDR1 is SGHAT and CDR2 is FQNNGV in the germline V gene. V lost 4 bases and J lost 4, with 16 bases in between. The CDR3 loop spans 15 amino acids.

The rearrangement uses TRBV7-2 and TRBJ2-3; TRBD2 agrees at 7 bases. Germline loops: CDR1 SGHTA, CDR2 FQGNSA. This CDR3 is 17 amino acids long. V lost 1 base and J lost 1; bases outside the gene matches: 8. The CDR3 sequence: CASSLVTSTSGTDTQYF. CDR3 coding DNA: TGTGCCAGCAGCTTAGTCACTTCTACTAGCGGCACAGATACGCAGTATTTT. Combining the CDR3 with reference TRBV7-2 and TRBJ2-3 gives the whole variable domain GAGVSQSPSNKVTEKGKDVELRCDPISGHTALYWYRQSLGQGLEFLIYFQGNSAPDKSGLPSDRFSAERTGGSVSTLTIQRTQQEDSAVYLCASSLVTSTSGTDTQYFGPGTRLTVL.

About this clone: A junction boundary mismatches the germline segment, possibly from a read error. The chain couples TRBV19 to TRBJ1-1; D ambiguous. Germline V gene sequence: CDR1 LNHDA, CDR2 SQIVND (reference sequence). This CDR3 region has 9 residues. Here the CDR3 DNA reads TGCGGGGAGAACACTGAAGCTTTCTTT. Amino acids: CGENTEAFF. The complete variable domain, with remaining parts taken from reference TRBV19 and TRBJ1-1, reads DGGITQSPKYLFRKEGQNVTLSCEQNLNHDAMYWYRQDPGQGLRLIYYSQIVNDFQKGDIAEGYSVSREKKESFPLTVTSAQKNPTAFYLCGENTEAFFGQGTRLTVV.

The chain combines TRBV5-5 with TRBJ1-2, with TRBD1 as a possible D gene (5 bases). The CDR3 loop spans 15 amino acids. The germline V gene encodes CDR1 SGHKS and CDR2 YYEKEE (reference sequence). Trimming stripped 4 bases from V and 4 bases from J, with 17 bases between. CDR3 sequence: CASSTPTGGTYGYTF. For the CDR3, the DNA is TGTGCCAGCAGCACCCCGACGGGGGGTACCTATGGCTACACCTTC. The whole variable domain, filled in from reference TRBV5-5 and TRBJ1-2, reads DAGVTQSPTHLIKTRGQQVTLRCSPISGHKSVSWYQQVLGQGPQFIFQYYEKEERGRGNFPDRFSARQFPNYSSELNVNALLLGDSALYLCASSTPTGGTYGYTFGSGTRLTVV.

The chain employs TRBV13 and TRBJ2-1, with 9 positions matching TRBD1. The germline gives CDR1 PRHDT, CDR2 FYEKMQ (reference sequence). V lost 5 bases, J lost 8 bases, and 7 bases stayed unmatched. CDR3 length equals 14 residues. This CDR3 reads CASSMRTGDDEQFF. The CDR3 DNA reads as TGTGCCAGCAGCATGAGGACAGGGGACGATGAGCAGTTCTTC.

The V gene is TRBV9, the J gene TRBJ1-2; D is ambiguous. This CDR3 is built from 14 residues. Trimming cost V 0 bases and J 5 bases, with 11 bases left between them. In germline, CDR1 is SGDLS, CDR2 YYNGEE. The CDR3 sequence is CASSVASRNYGYTF. CDR3 sequence (DNA): TGTGCCAGCAGCGTAGCTTCGAGGAATTATGGCTACACCTTC.

This sequence joins TRBV11-2 and TRBJ1-1; possible D gene TRBD1, 5 bases. The CDR3 totals 15 residues. CDR1 and CDR2 from the germline V gene are SGHAT and FQNNGV. Trimming stripped 4 bases from V and 1 base from J, with 13 bases between. CDR3 region: CASSSGQGRNTEAFF. The CDR3 bases are TGTGCCAGCAGCTCCGGGCAGGGCCGGAACACTGAAGCTTTCTTT. The full variable domain, its missing parts supplied by reference TRBV11-2 and TRBJ1-1, is EAGVAQSPRYKIIEKRQSVAFWCNPISGHATLYWYQQILGQGPKLLIQFQNNGVVDDSQLPKDRFSAERLKGVDSTLKIQPAKLEDSAVYLCASSSGQGRNTEAFFGQGTRLTVV.

The chain combines TRBV2 with TRBJ2-1; perhaps TRBD2 as D (6 bases). The V gene's germline CDR1 is SNHLY and CDR2 FYNNEI. This CDR3 has 15 amino acids. The V end was cut by 6 bases, the J end by 8 bases, with 20 bases between. The CDR3 sequence: CASREEGIVLDEQFF. The CDR3 DNA reads TGTGCCAGCAGGGAGGAGGGGATTGTTTTGGATGAGCAGTTCTTC.